What follows are 3 T cell receptor beta chains derived from one specimen sequenced in a study of T cells in narcolepsy. Measured with immunoSEQ multiplex PCR; TCRdb has only the in-frame clones, and not every one. The table records 21,000 or so clones, about 90% of them present only once. Sequences were obtained from CD45RA- memory CD4+ T cells from PBMCs. These receptors came from a human donor with narcolepsy.

This chain uses TRBV27 with TRBJ1-2; D uncertain. With 2 bases removed from V and 7 bases from J, the gap between germline ends came to 32 bases. The CDR3 has 20 residues. CDR1 and CDR2 (germline): MNHEY, SMNVEV (reference sequence). The CDR3 DNA is TGTGCCAGCAGTTTACTGCCCCTTACCGTAACCAGCTTCTATGCGGGTGGCTACACCTTC. Encoded protein: CASSLLPLTVTSFYAGGYTF.

This clone has a single count. The J gene is TRBJ2-7, the V gene TRBV6-1; 7 bases fit TRBD2. V shed 8 bases and J 5 bases; nucleotides not matched to a gene: 12. Germline CDR1 MNHNS, CDR2 SASEGT. There are 14 residues in the CDR3. The CDR3 DNA sequence: TGTGCCAGCTGGGCGGGAGTTTATGGCCACGAGCAGTACTTC. It translates to CASWAGVYGHEQYF.

This chain joins TRBV6-4 and TRBJ1-1, with no clear D. The CDR3 is made up of 13 amino acids. Trimming removed 5 bases at V and 2 bases at J, with 9 bases between. Germline V lookup: CDR1 MRHNA, CDR2 SNTAGT. CDR3 in amino acids: CASSRRDNTEAFF. The CDR3 DNA sequence: TGTGCCAGCAGTCGGAGAGACAACACTGAAGCTTTCTTT.